This T cell receptor beta chain derives from a study of shared clonotypes between healthy human individuals. With respect to this clone: Its antigen remains unidentified.

Libraries were prepared by immunoSEQ multiplex PCR; TCRdb keeps only in-frame clonotypes and omits some of them. The sample includes over 2 million clones, 85% to 95% of them seen just once. Findings of the study overall: The study found lower generation probabilities in non-shared clonotypes than in those shared by all four donors.

The germline V gene has CDR1 SNHLY and CDR2 FYNNEI. With V trimmed by 9 bases and J by 5 bases, 13 bases remained unmatched. The CDR3 is 15 amino acids. The sequenced material came from naive CD4+ T cells sorted from blood. Subset noted: CD45RA+ positively selected. V usage is TRBV2 and J usage is TRBJ2-5; 9 bases match TRBD1. The TCR sequence derives from a man younger than 30 in good health. CDR3 protein: CASRPRDRERETQYF. The CDR3 coding sequence is TGTGCCAGTCGCCCCCGGGACAGGGAGAGGGAGACCCAGTACTTC. Drawing the rest from reference TRBV2 and TRBJ2-5, the complete variable domain is EPEVTQTPSHQVTQMGQEVILRCVPISNHLYFYWYRQILGQKVEFLVSFYNNEISEKSEIFDDQFSVERPDGSNFTLKIRSTKLEDSAMYFCASRPRDRERETQYFGPGTRLLVL.